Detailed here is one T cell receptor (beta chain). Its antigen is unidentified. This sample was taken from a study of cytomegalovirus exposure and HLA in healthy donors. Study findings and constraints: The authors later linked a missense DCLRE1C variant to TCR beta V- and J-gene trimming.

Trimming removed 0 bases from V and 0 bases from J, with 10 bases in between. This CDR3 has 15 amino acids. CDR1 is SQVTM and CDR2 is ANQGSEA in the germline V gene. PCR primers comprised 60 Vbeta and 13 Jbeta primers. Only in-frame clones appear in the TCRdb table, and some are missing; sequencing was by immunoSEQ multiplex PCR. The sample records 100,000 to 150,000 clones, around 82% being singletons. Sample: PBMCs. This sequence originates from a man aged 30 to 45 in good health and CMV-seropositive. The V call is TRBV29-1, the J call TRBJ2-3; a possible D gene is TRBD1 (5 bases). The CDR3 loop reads CSVEDFKGSTDTQYF. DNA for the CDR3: TGCAGCGTTGAAGATTTTAAGGGGAGCACAGATACGCAGTATTTT.